This entry features one T cell receptor beta chain sequence. The data belong to a study of T cell changes during pregnancy in multiple sclerosis. The CDR3 loop spans 13 amino acids. The junction had 0 bases not matched to a gene; V was cut back by 3 bases and J by 3 bases. Germline CDR1 LNHDA, CDR2 SQIVND (reference sequence). Sequenced by immunoSEQ multiplex PCR; TCRdb stores in-frame clones only, minus some. The table shows about 40,000 clones, with about 89% occurring only once. This clonotype was sampled from a female donor with multiple sclerosis, enrolled in a pregnancy study. The chain combines TRBV19 with TRBJ1-1; 8 positions match TRBD1. Sequencing used CD4+ T cells from peripheral blood mononuclear cells, obtained in the first trimester of pregnancy. The CDR3 spells CASSMDRDTEAFF. The CDR3 DNA reads TGTGCCAGTAGTATGGACAGGGACACTGAAGCTTTCTTT.